This is a list of T cell receptor beta chains from one sample in a study of blood T cell repertoires in COVID-19. Profiling relied on immunoSEQ multiplex PCR, and the TCRdb table lists in-frame clones only, not all of them. The repertoire has approximately 150,000 clones, approximately 90% of them found once; the top ten carry around 0.91%. The sequenced material came from peripheral blood. These TCRs come from a woman aged 45-60 years with acute or convalescent COVID-19. Both conserved end residues are part of each CDR3. D genes are given only for firm matches. The size of a clone is reported for some rows only, either as once, few or many, or as a class for expanded clones.

clone size: NA
V gene: TRBV9
J gene: TRBJ2-3
CDR3 length: 16
D gene: TRBD1
CDR3 protein: CASSVGAGGITDTQYF
CDR3 DNA: TGTGCCAGCAGCGTAGGGGCAGGGGGCATCACAGATACGCAGTATTTT

clone size: few
V gene: TRBV7-9
J gene: TRBJ2-1
CDR3 length: 14
D gene: TRBD1
CDR3 protein: CASSPPDRAWEQFF
CDR3 DNA: TGTGCCAGCAGCCCACCAGACAGGGCCTGGGAGCAGTTCTTC

clone size: NA
V gene: TRBV7-9
J gene: TRBJ2-1
CDR3 length: 14
D gene: NA
CDR3 protein: CASSLETGYNEQFF
CDR3 DNA: TGTGCCAGCAGCTTAGAGACAGGTTACAATGAGCAGTTCTTC

clone size: NA
V gene: TRBV5-1
J gene: TRBJ2-6
CDR3 length: 16
D gene: NA
CDR3 protein: CASNALASTGANVLTF
CDR3 DNA: TGCGCCAGCAACGCACTAGCTTCCACTGGGGCCAACGTCCTGACTTTC

clone size: NA
V gene: TRBV18
J gene: TRBJ2-2
CDR3 length: 13
D gene: NA
CDR3 protein: CASSPLTTGELFF
CDR3 DNA: TGTGCCAGCTCACCACTCACTACCGGGGAGCTGTTTTTT

clone size: NA
V gene: TRBV10-3
J gene: TRBJ1-4
CDR3 length: 17
D gene: NA
CDR3 protein: CAISESRGGATNEKLFF
CDR3 DNA: TGTGCCATCAGTGAGTCGAGGGGGGGCGCAACTAATGAAAAACTGTTTTTT

clone size: NA
V gene: TRBV11-2
J gene: TRBJ2-5
CDR3 length: 17
D gene: TRBD1
CDR3 protein: CASSGFNRGSLSETQYF
CDR3 DNA: TGTGCCAGCAGTGGCTTTAACAGGGGATCCCTTAGTGAGACCCAGTACTTC

clone size: once
V gene: TRBV24-1
J gene: TRBJ2-3
CDR3 length: 13
D gene: NA
CDR3 protein: CATSRSGADTQYF
CDR3 DNA: TGTGCCACCAGTCGGTCCGGAGCAGATACGCAGTATTTT

clone size: NA
V gene: TRBV28
J gene: TRBJ2-7
CDR3 length: 16
D gene: NA
CDR3 protein: CASSSNLDFGTYEQYF
CDR3 DNA: TGTGCCAGCAGCTCTAATCTAGACTTCGGAACCTACGAGCAGTACTTC

clone size: NA
V gene: TRBV24-1
J gene: TRBJ2-2
CDR3 length: 16
D gene: NA
CDR3 protein: CATSALGRRNTGELFF
CDR3 DNA: TGTGCCACCAGTGCTCTAGGCAGACGGAACACCGGGGAGCTGTTTTTT

clone size: NA
V gene: TRBV29-1
J gene: TRBJ2-2
CDR3 length: 15
D gene: TRBD1
CDR3 protein: CSIPGTGWNTGELFF
CDR3 DNA: TGCAGTATCCCCGGGACAGGGTGGAACACCGGGGAGCTGTTTTTT

clone size: NA
V gene: TRBV11-2
J gene: TRBJ2-1
CDR3 length: 15
D gene: TRBD2
CDR3 protein: CASIVTSGSLNEQFF
CDR3 DNA: TGTGCCAGCATCGTAACTAGCGGGAGTTTGAATGAGCAGTTCTTC

clone size: NA
V gene: TRBV7-7
J gene: TRBJ2-1
CDR3 length: 15
D gene: TRBD2
CDR3 protein: CASSLTIAGRNEQFF
CDR3 DNA: TGTGCCAGCAGCTTAACGATAGCGGGGAGGAATGAGCAGTTCTTC

clone size: NA
V gene: TRBV6-5
J gene: TRBJ1-1
CDR3 length: 14
D gene: TRBD1
CDR3 protein: CASTWTGSGTEAFF
CDR3 DNA: TGTGCCAGCACTTGGACAGGGTCGGGGACTGAAGCTTTCTTT

clone size: once
V gene: TRBV6-5
J gene: TRBJ1-2
CDR3 length: 13
D gene: NA
CDR3 protein: CASSRAGNYGYTF
CDR3 DNA: TGTGCCAGCAGTCGTGCAGGGAACTATGGCTACACCTTC

clone size: NA
V gene: TRBV30
J gene: TRBJ2-7
CDR3 length: 12
D gene: NA
CDR3 protein: CAWSPMGSEQYF
CDR3 DNA: TGTGCCTGGAGCCCGATGGGGAGCGAGCAGTACTTC

clone size: NA
V gene: TRBV24-1
J gene: TRBJ2-3
CDR3 length: 14
D gene: TRBD2
CDR3 protein: CATSGRGVTDTQYF
CDR3 DNA: TGTGCCACCAGTGGGCGGGGGGTAACAGATACGCAGTATTTT

clone size: NA
V gene: TRBV3-1/TRBV3-2
J gene: TRBJ2-1
CDR3 length: 16
D gene: TRBD2
CDR3 protein: CASSRMWASGGYEQFF
CDR3 DNA: TGTGCCAGCAGCCGGATGTGGGCTAGCGGGGGCTATGAGCAGTTCTTC

clone size: once
V gene: TRBV5-5
J gene: TRBJ1-5
CDR3 length: 19
D gene: TRBD1
CDR3 protein: CASSLYGGQGAFSNQPQHF
CDR3 DNA: TGTGCCAGCAGCTTGTATGGGGGACAGGGGGCGTTCAGCAATCAGCCCCAGCATTTT

clone size: NA
V gene: TRBV6-5
J gene: TRBJ2-1
CDR3 length: 15
D gene: NA
CDR3 protein: CASSYGARGYNEQFF
CDR3 DNA: TGTGCCAGCAGTTACGGTGCCCGGGGCTACAATGAGCAGTTCTTC

clone size: NA
V gene: TRBV5-1
J gene: TRBJ1-2
CDR3 length: 13
D gene: NA
CDR3 protein: CASRQTINYGYTF
CDR3 DNA: TGCGCCAGCAGACAGACTATTAACTATGGCTACACCTTC

clone size: NA
V gene: TRBV5-5
J gene: TRBJ1-4
CDR3 length: 14
D gene: TRBD1
CDR3 protein: CASSPRQGNEKLFF
CDR3 DNA: TGTGCCAGCAGCCCACGACAGGGTAATGAAAAACTGTTTTTT

clone size: NA
V gene: TRBV3-1/TRBV3-2
J gene: TRBJ2-3
CDR3 length: 16
D gene: TRBD2
CDR3 protein: CASSLQTSGGTDTQYF
CDR3 DNA: TGTGCCAGCAGCCTCCAGACTAGCGGCGGCACAGATACGCAGTATTTT

clone size: few
V gene: TRBV19
J gene: TRBJ2-7
CDR3 length: 13
D gene: TRBD1
CDR3 protein: CASSDTRGREQYF
CDR3 DNA: TGTGCCAGTTCGGACACCAGGGGGCGCGAGCAGTACTTC

clone size: many
V gene: TRBV9
J gene: TRBJ1-1
CDR3 length: 15
D gene: NA
CDR3 protein: CASSVGVREGTEAFF
CDR3 DNA: TGTGCCAGCAGCGTAGGGGTCAGGGAGGGCACTGAAGCTTTCTTT

clone size: NA
V gene: TRBV3-1/TRBV3-2
J gene: TRBJ1-1
CDR3 length: 14
D gene: NA
CDR3 protein: CASTTPDTDTEAFF
CDR3 DNA: TGTGCCAGCACCACTCCGGACACGGACACTGAAGCTTTCTTT

clone size: NA
V gene: TRBV5-1
J gene: TRBJ1-1
CDR3 length: 13
D gene: TRBD1
CDR3 protein: CASSLATGAEAFF
CDR3 DNA: TGCGCCAGCAGCTTGGCGACAGGGGCCGAAGCTTTCTTT

clone size: NA
V gene: TRBV6-4
J gene: TRBJ1-6
CDR3 length: 15
D gene: TRBD1
CDR3 protein: CASSVLSGGNSPLHF
CDR3 DNA: TGTGCCAGCAGTGTATTATCAGGGGGCAATTCACCCCTCCACTTT

clone size: NA
V gene: TRBV24-1
J gene: TRBJ1-1
CDR3 length: 15
D gene: NA
CDR3 protein: CATSTAEGAKGEAFF
CDR3 DNA: TGTGCCACCAGTACGGCGGAAGGGGCGAAGGGTGAAGCTTTCTTT

clone size: few
V gene: TRBV3-1/TRBV3-2
J gene: TRBJ2-1
CDR3 length: 15
D gene: TRBD2
CDR3 protein: CASSQGLAGANEQFF
CDR3 DNA: TGTGCCAGCAGCCAAGGACTAGCGGGCGCGAATGAGCAGTTCTTC

clone size: NA
V gene: TRBV29-1
J gene: TRBJ2-1
CDR3 length: 14
D gene: TRBD1
CDR3 protein: CSATGTGQLNEQFF
CDR3 DNA: TGCAGCGCTACCGGGACAGGACAACTCAATGAGCAGTTCTTC

clone size: NA
V gene: TRBV11-3
J gene: TRBJ2-3
CDR3 length: 17
D gene: TRBD2
CDR3 protein: CASSFDNGGGSTDTQYF
CDR3 DNA: TGTGCCAGCAGCTTCGATAACGGCGGGGGTAGCACAGATACGCAGTATTTT

clone size: NA
V gene: TRBV29-1
J gene: TRBJ2-5
CDR3 length: 13
D gene: NA
CDR3 protein: CSGWGVSGETQYF
CDR3 DNA: TGCAGCGGTTGGGGGGTGAGCGGGGAGACCCAGTACTTC

clone size: NA
V gene: TRBV27
J gene: TRBJ1-1
CDR3 length: 13
D gene: NA
CDR3 protein: CASSPRVNTEAFF
CDR3 DNA: TGTGCCAGCAGTCCGCGGGTGAACACTGAAGCTTTCTTT

clone size: NA
V gene: TRBV5-5
J gene: TRBJ1-4
CDR3 length: 14
D gene: TRBD1
CDR3 protein: CASSLAQGYEKLFF
CDR3 DNA: TGTGCCAGCAGCCTTGCACAGGGGTATGAAAAACTGTTTTTT

clone size: NA
V gene: TRBV6-5
J gene: TRBJ2-1
CDR3 length: 15
D gene: TRBD1
CDR3 protein: CAIKPGQGAYNEQFF
CDR3 DNA: TGTGCCATCAAACCGGGACAGGGGGCGTACAATGAGCAGTTCTTC

clone size: NA
V gene: TRBV4-2
J gene: TRBJ2-1
CDR3 length: 17
D gene: TRBD2
CDR3 protein: CASSPASAGVGPNEQFF
CDR3 DNA: TGTGCCAGCAGCCCGGCGTCGGCGGGGGTTGGCCCGAATGAGCAGTTCTTC

clone size: NA
V gene: TRBV3-1/TRBV3-2
J gene: TRBJ2-2
CDR3 length: 20
D gene: TRBD2
CDR3 protein: CASSQGGGGALFANTGELFF
CDR3 DNA: TGTGCCAGCAGCCAAGGTGGCGGGGGGGCCCTCTTCGCGAACACCGGGGAGCTGTTTTTT

clone size: NA
V gene: TRBV5-1
J gene: TRBJ2-2
CDR3 length: 15
D gene: NA
CDR3 protein: CASSFTSTNTGELFF
CDR3 DNA: TGCGCCAGCAGCTTTACTAGCACGAACACCGGGGAGCTGTTTTTT

clone size: NA
V gene: TRBV5-1
J gene: TRBJ2-7
CDR3 length: 14
D gene: TRBD2
CDR3 protein: CASSPLAGESEQYF
CDR3 DNA: TGCGCCAGCAGCCCGTTAGCGGGGGAGAGCGAGCAGTACTTC

clone size: NA
V gene: TRBV4-2
J gene: TRBJ1-1
CDR3 length: 14
D gene: NA
CDR3 protein: CASSQERGYTEAFF
CDR3 DNA: TGTGCCAGCAGCCAAGAAAGGGGGTACACTGAAGCTTTCTTT

clone size: NA
V gene: TRBV9
J gene: TRBJ2-7
CDR3 length: 14
D gene: TRBD1
CDR3 protein: CASSEGTAVYEQYF
CDR3 DNA: TGTGCCAGCAGCGAAGGGACAGCAGTCTACGAGCAGTACTTC

clone size: NA
V gene: TRBV24-1
J gene: TRBJ2-5
CDR3 length: 15
D gene: NA
CDR3 protein: CATSVPTGRIETQYF
CDR3 DNA: TGTGCCACCAGTGTCCCGACAGGTCGCATCGAGACCCAGTACTTC

clone size: NA
V gene: TRBV5-1
J gene: TRBJ2-1
CDR3 length: 15
D gene: NA
CDR3 protein: CASSLGGLRSDEQFF
CDR3 DNA: TGCGCCAGCAGCTTGGGTGGACTCCGGTCGGATGAGCAGTTCTTC

clone size: NA
V gene: TRBV6-5
J gene: TRBJ2-7
CDR3 length: 15
D gene: NA
CDR3 protein: CASKLREWGSYEQYF
CDR3 DNA: TGTGCCAGCAAGCTTCGGGAATGGGGCTCCTACGAGCAGTACTTC

clone size: NA
V gene: TRBV7-9
J gene: TRBJ2-1
CDR3 length: 18
D gene: TRBD2
CDR3 protein: CASSSPSSGTPPYNEQFF
CDR3 DNA: TGTGCCAGCAGCTCCCCAAGTAGCGGGACCCCCCCCTACAATGAGCAGTTCTTC

clone size: NA
V gene: TRBV19
J gene: TRBJ1-5
CDR3 length: 15
D gene: TRBD1
CDR3 protein: CASSPGQASNQPQHF
CDR3 DNA: TGTGCCAGTAGCCCCGGACAGGCTAGTAATCAGCCCCAGCATTTT

clone size: NA
V gene: TRBV30
J gene: TRBJ2-2
CDR3 length: 14
D gene: TRBD2
CDR3 protein: CAWRLAGGTGELFF
CDR3 DNA: TGTGCCTGGAGACTAGCGGGAGGGACCGGGGAGCTGTTTTTT

clone size: NA
V gene: TRBV11-3
J gene: TRBJ2-1
CDR3 length: 16
D gene: TRBD2
CDR3 protein: CASSSGGSDSYNEQFF
CDR3 DNA: TGTGCCAGCAGCTCGGGCGGGAGCGACTCCTACAATGAGCAGTTCTTC

clone size: NA
V gene: TRBV19
J gene: TRBJ2-1
CDR3 length: 14
D gene: TRBD2
CDR3 protein: CASSPTSGGLEQFF
CDR3 DNA: TGTGCCAGTAGTCCAACTAGCGGGGGGCTCGAGCAGTTCTTC

clone size: NA
V gene: TRBV9
J gene: TRBJ2-3
CDR3 length: 14
D gene: NA
CDR3 protein: CASSVLGATDTQYF
CDR3 DNA: TGTGCCAGCAGCGTTCTGGGGGCCACAGATACGCAGTATTTT

clone size: NA
V gene: TRBV7-9
J gene: TRBJ1-4
CDR3 length: 18
D gene: NA
CDR3 protein: CASSSRGLTGSTNEKLFF
CDR3 DNA: TGTGCCAGCAGCTCCAGGGGCTTAACGGGGTCAACTAATGAAAAACTGTTTTTT

clone size: NA
V gene: TRBV7-7
J gene: TRBJ2-5
CDR3 length: 16
D gene: TRBD2
CDR3 protein: CASSLLAGGPQETQYF
CDR3 DNA: TGTGCCAGCAGCCTCCTAGCGGGAGGGCCTCAAGAGACCCAGTACTTC